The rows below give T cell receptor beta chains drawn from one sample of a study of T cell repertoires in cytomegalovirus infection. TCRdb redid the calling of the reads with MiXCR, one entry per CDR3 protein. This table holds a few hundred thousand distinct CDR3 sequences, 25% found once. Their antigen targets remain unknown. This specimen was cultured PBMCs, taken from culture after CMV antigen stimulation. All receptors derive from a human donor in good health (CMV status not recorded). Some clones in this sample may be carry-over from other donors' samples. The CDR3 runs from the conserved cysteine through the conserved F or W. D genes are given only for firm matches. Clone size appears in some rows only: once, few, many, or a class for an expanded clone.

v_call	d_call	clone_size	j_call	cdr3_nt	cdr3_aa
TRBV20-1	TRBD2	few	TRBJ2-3	TGCAGTGCCGGGACAGCCCCGGGACTAGCGGGAGAGACAGATACGCAGTATTTT	CSAGTAPGLAGETDTQYF
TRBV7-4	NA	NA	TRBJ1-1	TGTGCCAGCAGCTTAGCCCCAGGGGTCACTGAAGCTTTCTTT	CASSLAPGVTEAFF
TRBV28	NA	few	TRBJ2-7	TGTGCCAGCAGGATGACAGAGGGGATTTCCTACGAGCAGTACTTC	CASRMTEGISYEQYF
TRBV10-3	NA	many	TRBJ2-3	TGTGCCATCAGTCGACAGCTCACAGATACGCAGTATTTT	CAISRQLTDTQYF
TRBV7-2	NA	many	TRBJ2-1	TGTGCCAGCGGCGAAGGCGGTTACAATGAGCAGTTCTTC	CASGEGGYNEQFF
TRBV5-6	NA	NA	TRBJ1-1	TGTGCCAGCAGCATGGGACGGCCCCCAAAGAACACTGAAGCTTTCTTT	CASSMGRPPKNTEAFF
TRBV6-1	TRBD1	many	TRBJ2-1	TGTGCCAGCGAACCAAACCCGGGACAGCGCTACAATGAGCAGTTCTTC	CASEPNPGQRYNEQFF
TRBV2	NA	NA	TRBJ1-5	TGTGCCAGCAGTGTACATCTCGGAAGCAATCAGCCCCAGCATTTT	CASSVHLGSNQPQHF
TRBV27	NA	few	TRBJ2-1	TGTGCCAGCAGTTTAGTCGACAGTTCAGAGCAGTTCTTC	CASSLVDSSEQFF
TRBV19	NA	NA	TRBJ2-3	TGTGCCAGTAGCCCCCTAAGGGGCCGTACCACAGATACGCAGTATTTT	CASSPLRGRTTDTQYF
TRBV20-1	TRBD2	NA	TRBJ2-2	TGCAGTGCAACTAGCGGGAGGGGGGCCGGGGAGCTGTTTTTT	CSATSGRGAGELFF
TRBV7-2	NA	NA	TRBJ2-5	TGTGCCAGCAGCCCCTTTAGACAGCGACTCGGTCCAGAGACCCAGTACTTC	CASSPFRQRLGPETQYF
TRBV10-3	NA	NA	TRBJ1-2	TGTGCCATCAGGTTGACAGGAGAGGTATGGGCCAACTATGGCTACACCTTC	CAIRLTGEVWANYGYTF
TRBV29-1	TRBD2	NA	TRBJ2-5	TGCAGCGTTGTCCCACGCGGACTAGCGGGAGTTGAGACCCAGTACTTC	CSVVPRGLAGVETQYF
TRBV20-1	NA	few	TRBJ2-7	TGCAGTGCTAGGTTCCCAAAGGGCGGGACCTCCTACGAGCAGTACTTC	CSARFPKGGTSYEQYF
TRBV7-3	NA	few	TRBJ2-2	TGTGCCAGCAGCTCCCGCCTGTGGGTTGGTAGCGGCCCTATTTCGAACACCGGGGAGCTGTTTTTT	CASSSRLWVGSGPISNTGELFF
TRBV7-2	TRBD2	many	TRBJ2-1	TGTGCCAGCAGACGAATGTCGGCTAGCGGCACTTGGCAGTTCTTC	CASRRMSASGTWQFF
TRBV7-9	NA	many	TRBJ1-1	TGTGCCAGCAGCAGCCGGAATAGGGTGAACACTGAAGCTTTCTTT	CASSSRNRVNTEAFF
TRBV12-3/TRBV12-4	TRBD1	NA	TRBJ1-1	TGTGCCAGCAGTTTCAGGGACAGGGGTAACACTGAAGCTTTCTTT	CASSFRDRGNTEAFF
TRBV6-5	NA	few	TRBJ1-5	TGTGCCAGCAGTTATGACGGGGGCATGGGGCAGCCCCAGCATTTT	CASSYDGGMGQPQHF
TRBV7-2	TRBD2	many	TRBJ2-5	TGTGCCAGCAGCGAGACTAGCGGGAGGGCCCAAGAGACCCAGTACTTC	CASSETSGRAQETQYF
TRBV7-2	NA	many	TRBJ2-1	TGTGCCAGCAGCTTTGAGCGCAATGAGCAGTTCTTC	CASSFERNEQFF
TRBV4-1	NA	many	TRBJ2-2	TGCGCCAGCAGCCAGGCACTGAGGGTGGCCGGGGAGCTGTTTTTT	CASSQALRVAGELFF
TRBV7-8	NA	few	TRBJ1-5	TGTGCCAGCAGCTTAGAGGGGCGCCCCGGCAATCAGCCCCAGCATTTT	CASSLEGRPGNQPQHF
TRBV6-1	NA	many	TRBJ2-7	TGTGCCAGCAGAGACTATCTAGGGGGGGGGGGCTACGAGCAGTACTTC	CASRDYLGGGGYEQYF
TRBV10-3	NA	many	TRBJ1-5	TGTGCCATCAGTGAGTACGGGAATAGCAATCAGCCCCAGCATTTT	CAISEYGNSNQPQHF
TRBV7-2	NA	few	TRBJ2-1	TGTGCCAGCAGCTTATCCCCAGCTGGGGCAGAGTACAATGAGCAGTTCTTC	CASSLSPAGAEYNEQFF
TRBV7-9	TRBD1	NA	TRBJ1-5	TGTGCCAGCAGCTTACCAGGGGGCACTCAGCCCCAGCATTTT	CASSLPGGTQPQHF
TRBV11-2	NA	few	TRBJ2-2	TGTGCCAGCAGGCGACCCCGAACCGGGGAGCTGTTTTTT	CASRRPRTGELFF
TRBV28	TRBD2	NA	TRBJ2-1	TGTGCCAGCGGTTTACTAGCGGGAAAGAATGAGCAGTTCTTC	CASGLLAGKNEQFF
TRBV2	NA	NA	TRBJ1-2	TGTGCCAGCAGACGCCGGGGCGACTATGGCTACACCTTC	CASRRRGDYGYTF